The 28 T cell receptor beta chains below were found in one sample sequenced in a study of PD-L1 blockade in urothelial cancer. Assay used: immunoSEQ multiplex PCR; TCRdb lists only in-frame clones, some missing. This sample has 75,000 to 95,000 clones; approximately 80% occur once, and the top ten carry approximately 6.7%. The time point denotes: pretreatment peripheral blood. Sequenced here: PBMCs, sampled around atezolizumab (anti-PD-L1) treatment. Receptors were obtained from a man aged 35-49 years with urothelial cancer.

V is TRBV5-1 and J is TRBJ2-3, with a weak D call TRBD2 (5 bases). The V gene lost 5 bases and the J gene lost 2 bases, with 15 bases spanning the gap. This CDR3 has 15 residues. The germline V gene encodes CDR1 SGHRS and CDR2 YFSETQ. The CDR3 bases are TGCGCCAGCAGTTCGTCTAGCCCTTCCACAGATACGCAGTATTTT. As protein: CASSSSSPSTDTQYF.

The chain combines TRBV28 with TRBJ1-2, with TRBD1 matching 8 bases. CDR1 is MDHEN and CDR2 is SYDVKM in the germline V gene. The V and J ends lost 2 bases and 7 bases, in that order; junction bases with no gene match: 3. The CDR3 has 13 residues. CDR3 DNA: TGTGCCAGCAGTTTAGGACAGGGTGTTGGCTACACCTTC. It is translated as CASSLGQGVGYTF.

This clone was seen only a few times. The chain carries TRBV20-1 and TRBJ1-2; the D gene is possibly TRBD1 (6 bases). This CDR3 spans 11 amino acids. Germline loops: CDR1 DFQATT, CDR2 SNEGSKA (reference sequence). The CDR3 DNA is TGCAGCGAGGGGACACTTTATGGCTACACCTTC. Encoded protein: CSEGTLYGYTF.

The DNA for the CDR3 is TGTGCCAGCAGTCCTAGACTGAGAATCTCATCACAGCCCCAGCATTTT. Amino acid sequence: CASSPRLRISSQPQHF. The genes are TRBV28 and TRBJ1-5; no firm D call. The V gene's germline CDR1 is MDHEN and CDR2 SYDVKM. V lost 5 bases and J lost 7, with 21 bases in between. This CDR3 has 16 amino acids.

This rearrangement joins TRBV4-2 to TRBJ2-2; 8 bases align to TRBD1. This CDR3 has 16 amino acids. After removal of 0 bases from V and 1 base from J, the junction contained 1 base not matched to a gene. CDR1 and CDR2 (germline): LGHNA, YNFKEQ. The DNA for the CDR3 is TGTGCCAGCAGCCAAGAGGGGACAGGGAACACCGGGGAGCTGTTTTTT. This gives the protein CASSQEGTGNTGELFF.

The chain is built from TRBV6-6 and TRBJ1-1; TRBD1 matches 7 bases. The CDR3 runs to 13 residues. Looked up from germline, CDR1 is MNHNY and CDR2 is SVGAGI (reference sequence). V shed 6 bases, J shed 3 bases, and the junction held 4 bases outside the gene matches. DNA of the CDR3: TGTGCCAGCAGCCCCACAGGGGACACTGAAGCTTTCTTT. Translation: CASSPTGDTEAFF.

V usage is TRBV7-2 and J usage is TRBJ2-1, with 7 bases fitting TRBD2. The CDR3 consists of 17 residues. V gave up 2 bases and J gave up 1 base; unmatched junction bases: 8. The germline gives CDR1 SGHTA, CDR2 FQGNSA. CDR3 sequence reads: CASSLKGLTPSYNEQFF. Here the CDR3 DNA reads TGTGCCAGCAGCTTAAAGGGACTAACTCCTTCCTACAATGAGCAGTTCTTC.

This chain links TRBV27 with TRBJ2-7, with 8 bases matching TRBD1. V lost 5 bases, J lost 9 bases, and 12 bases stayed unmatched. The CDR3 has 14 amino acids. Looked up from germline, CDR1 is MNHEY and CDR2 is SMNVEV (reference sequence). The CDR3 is CASSLGQGSGAQYF. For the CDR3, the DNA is TGTGCCAGCAGTCTCGGACAGGGTTCGGGCGCGCAGTACTTC.

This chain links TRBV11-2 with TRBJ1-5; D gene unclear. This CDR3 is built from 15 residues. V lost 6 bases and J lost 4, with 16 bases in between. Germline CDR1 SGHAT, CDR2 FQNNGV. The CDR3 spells CASSKSSGFNQPQHF. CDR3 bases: TGTGCCAGCAGTAAAAGCTCGGGTTTTAATCAGCCCCAGCATTTT.

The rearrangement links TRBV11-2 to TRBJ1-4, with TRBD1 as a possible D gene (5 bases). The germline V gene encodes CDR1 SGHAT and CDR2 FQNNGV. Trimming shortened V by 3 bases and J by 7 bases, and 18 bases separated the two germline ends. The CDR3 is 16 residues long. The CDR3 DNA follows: TGTGCCAGCAGCTTCGGGGTGGTCGGGGGAAGTGAAAAACTGTTTTTT. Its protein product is CASSFGVVGGSEKLFF. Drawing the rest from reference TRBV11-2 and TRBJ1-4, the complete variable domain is EAGVAQSPRYKIIEKRQSVAFWCNPISGHATLYWYQQILGQGPKLLIQFQNNGVVDDSQLPKDRFSAERLKGVDSTLKIQPAKLEDSAVYLCASSFGVVGGSEKLFFGSGTQLSVL.

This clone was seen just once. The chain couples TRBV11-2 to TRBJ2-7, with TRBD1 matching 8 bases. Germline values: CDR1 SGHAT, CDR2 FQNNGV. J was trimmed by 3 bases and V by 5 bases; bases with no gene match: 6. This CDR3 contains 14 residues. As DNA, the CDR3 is TGTGCCAGCAGCCCCCTACAGGGGGGCTACGAGCAGTACTTC. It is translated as CASSPLQGGYEQYF.

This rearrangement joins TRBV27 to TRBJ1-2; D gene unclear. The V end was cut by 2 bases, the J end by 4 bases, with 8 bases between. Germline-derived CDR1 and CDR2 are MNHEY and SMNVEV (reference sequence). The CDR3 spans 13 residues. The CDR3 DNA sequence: TGTGCCAGCAGTTTAGGCAGTCTCTATGGCTACACCTTC. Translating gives CASSLGSLYGYTF.

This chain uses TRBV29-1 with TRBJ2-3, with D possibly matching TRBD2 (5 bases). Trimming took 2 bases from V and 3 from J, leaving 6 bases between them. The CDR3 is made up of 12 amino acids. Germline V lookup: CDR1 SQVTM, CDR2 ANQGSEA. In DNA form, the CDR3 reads TGCAGCGTTGAACGCGGGACAGATACGCAGTATTTT. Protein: CSVERGTDTQYF.

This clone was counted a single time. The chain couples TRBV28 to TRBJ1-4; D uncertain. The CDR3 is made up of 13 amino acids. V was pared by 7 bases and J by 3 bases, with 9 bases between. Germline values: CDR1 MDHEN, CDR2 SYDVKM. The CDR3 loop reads CASKLPANEKLFF. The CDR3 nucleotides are TGTGCCAGCAAATTACCGGCTAATGAAAAACTGTTTTTT.

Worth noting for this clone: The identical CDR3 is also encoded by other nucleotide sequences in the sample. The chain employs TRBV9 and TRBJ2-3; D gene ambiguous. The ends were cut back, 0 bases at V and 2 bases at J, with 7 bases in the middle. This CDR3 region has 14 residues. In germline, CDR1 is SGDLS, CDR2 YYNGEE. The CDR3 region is CASSVGQDTDTQYF. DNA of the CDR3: TGTGCCAGCAGCGTAGGGCAGGACACAGATACGCAGTATTTT. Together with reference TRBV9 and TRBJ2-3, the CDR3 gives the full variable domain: DSGVTQTPKHLITATGQRVTLRCSPRSGDLSVYWYQQSLDQGLQFLIQYYNGEERAKGNILERFSAQQFPDLHSELNLSSLELGDSALYFCASSVGQDTDTQYFGPGTRLTVL.

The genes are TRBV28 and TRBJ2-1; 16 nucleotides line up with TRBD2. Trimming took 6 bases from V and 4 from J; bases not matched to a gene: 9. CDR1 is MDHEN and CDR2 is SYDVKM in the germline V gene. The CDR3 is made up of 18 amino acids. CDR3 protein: CASSRGTSGRAEYNEQFF. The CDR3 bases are TGTGCCAGCAGCAGGGGGACTAGCGGGAGGGCGGAATACAATGAGCAGTTCTTC.

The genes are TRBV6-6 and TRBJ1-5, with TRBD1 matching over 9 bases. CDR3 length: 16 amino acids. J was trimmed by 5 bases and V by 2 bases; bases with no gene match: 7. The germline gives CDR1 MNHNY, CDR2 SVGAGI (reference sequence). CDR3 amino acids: CASSYGTGREDQPQHF. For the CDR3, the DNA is TGTGCCAGCAGTTACGGGACAGGGCGGGAGGATCAGCCCCAGCATTTT.

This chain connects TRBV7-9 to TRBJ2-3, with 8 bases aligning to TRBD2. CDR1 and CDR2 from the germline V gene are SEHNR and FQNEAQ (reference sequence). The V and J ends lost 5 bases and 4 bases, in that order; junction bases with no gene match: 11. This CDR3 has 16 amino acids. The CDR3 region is CASSPNSGTDSDTQYF. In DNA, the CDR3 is TGTGCCAGCAGCCCTAATAGCGGGACGGACTCAGATACGCAGTATTTT.

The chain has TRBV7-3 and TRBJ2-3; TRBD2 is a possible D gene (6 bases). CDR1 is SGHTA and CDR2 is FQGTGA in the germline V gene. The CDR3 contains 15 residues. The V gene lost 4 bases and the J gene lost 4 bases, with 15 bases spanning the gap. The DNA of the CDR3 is TGTGCCAGCAGCTCGAGCGGGTCGGTGGCAGATACGCAGTATTTT. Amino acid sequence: CASSSSGSVADTQYF.

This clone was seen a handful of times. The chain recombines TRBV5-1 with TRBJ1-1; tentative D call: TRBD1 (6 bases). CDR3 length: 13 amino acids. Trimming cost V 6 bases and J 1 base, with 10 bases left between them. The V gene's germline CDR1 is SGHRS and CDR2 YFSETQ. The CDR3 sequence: CASTKGGNTEAFF. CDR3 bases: TGCGCCAGCACCAAAGGGGGGAACACTGAAGCTTTCTTT.

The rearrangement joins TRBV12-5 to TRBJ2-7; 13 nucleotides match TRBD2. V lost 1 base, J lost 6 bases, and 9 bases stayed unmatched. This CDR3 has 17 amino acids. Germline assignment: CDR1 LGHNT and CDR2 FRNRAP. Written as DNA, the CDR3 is TGTGCTAGTGGTTTGGCCCCCGCACTAGCGGGAGGGCGCGAGCAGTACTTC. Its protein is CASGLAPALAGGREQYF. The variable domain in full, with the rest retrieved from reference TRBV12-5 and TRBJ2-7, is DARVTQTPRHKVTEMGQEVTMRCQPILGHNTVFWYRQTMMQGLELLAYFRNRAPLDDSGMPKDRFSAEMPDATLATLKIQPSEPRDSAVYFCASGLAPALAGGREQYFGPGTRLTVT.

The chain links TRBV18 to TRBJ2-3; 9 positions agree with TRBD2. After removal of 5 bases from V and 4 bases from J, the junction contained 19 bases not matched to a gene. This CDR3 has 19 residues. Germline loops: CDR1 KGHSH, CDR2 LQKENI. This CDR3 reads CASSIFGPRTSAIPDTQYF. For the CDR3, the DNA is TGTGCCAGCTCAATCTTTGGGCCGAGGACTAGCGCAATCCCAGATACGCAGTATTTT.

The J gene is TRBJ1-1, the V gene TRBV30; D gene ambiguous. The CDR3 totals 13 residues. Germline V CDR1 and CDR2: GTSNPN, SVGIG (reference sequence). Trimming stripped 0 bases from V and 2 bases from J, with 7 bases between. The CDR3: CAWSVLYNTEAFF. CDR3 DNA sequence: TGTGCCTGGAGTGTACTTTACAACACTGAAGCTTTCTTT.

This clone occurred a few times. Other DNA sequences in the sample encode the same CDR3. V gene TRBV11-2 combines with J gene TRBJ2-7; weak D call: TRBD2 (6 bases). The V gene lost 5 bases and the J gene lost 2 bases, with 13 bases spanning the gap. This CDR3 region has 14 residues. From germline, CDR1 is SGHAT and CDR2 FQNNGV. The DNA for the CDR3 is TGTGCCAGCAGCGGCGGGGACTTCACCTACGAGCAGTACTTC. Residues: CASSGGDFTYEQYF.

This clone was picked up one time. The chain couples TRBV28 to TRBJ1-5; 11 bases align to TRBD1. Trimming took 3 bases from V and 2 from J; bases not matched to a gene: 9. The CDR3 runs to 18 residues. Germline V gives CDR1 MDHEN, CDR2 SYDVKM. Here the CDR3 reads CASSLGTGGMVGNQPQHF. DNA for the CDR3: TGTGCCAGCAGTTTGGGGACAGGGGGGATGGTTGGCAATCAGCCCCAGCATTTT. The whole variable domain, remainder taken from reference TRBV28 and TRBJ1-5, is DVKVTQSSRYLVKRTGEKVFLECVQDMDHENMFWYRQDPGLGLRLIYFSYDVKMKEKGDIPEGYSVSREKKERFSLILESASTNQTSMYLCASSLGTGGMVGNQPQHFGDGTRLSIL.

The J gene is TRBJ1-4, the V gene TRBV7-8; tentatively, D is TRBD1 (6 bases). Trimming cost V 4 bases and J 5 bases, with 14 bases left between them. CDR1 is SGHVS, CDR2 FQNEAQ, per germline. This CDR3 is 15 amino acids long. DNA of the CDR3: TGTGCCAGCAGCTCACGGACAGTGAGGAATGAAAAACTGTTTTTT. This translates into CASSSRTVRNEKLFF.

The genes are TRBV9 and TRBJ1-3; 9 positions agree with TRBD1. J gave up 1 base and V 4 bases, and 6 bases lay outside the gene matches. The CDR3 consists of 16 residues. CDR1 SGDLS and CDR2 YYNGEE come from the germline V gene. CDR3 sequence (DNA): TGTGCCAGCAGCACCAGGGGACAGGGATCTGGAAACACCATATATTTT. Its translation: CASSTRGQGSGNTIYF.

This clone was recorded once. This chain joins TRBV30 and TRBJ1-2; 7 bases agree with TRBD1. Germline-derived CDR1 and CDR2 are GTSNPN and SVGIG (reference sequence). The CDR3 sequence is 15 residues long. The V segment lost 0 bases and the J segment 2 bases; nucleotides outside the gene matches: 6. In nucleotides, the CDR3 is TGTGCCTGGAGTGTACGATCGGGACAGAACTATGGCTACACCTTC. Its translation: CAWSVRSGQNYGYTF.